Listed here is a single TCR beta chain. This CDR3 has 16 amino acids. With 3 bases clipped from V and 0 bases from J, the junction kept 2 bases outside the gene matches. Germline V lookup: CDR1 LNHDA, CDR2 SQIVND (reference sequence). This sample stems from a study of blood T cell repertoires in COVID-19. On the study more broadly: T cells, B-cell-depleted T cells, or PBMCs provided the cDNA or gDNA that served as material.

Original data processing: Counts of nucleated cells, estimated from reference gene primer amplification, were obtained. Method: immunoSEQ multiplex PCR; TCRdb's copy keeps in-frame clones and lacks some. Clonal size and the V and J genes are those of that table, whereas D and trimming came from the DNA. This sample has tens of thousands of clones, with around 88% found just once. The chain links TRBV19 to TRBJ2-6; TRBD1 agrees at 7 bases. This clonotype originated in a woman of 80 years or more with active or convalescent COVID-19. Input material: peripheral blood. The CDR3 DNA reads TGTGCCAGTAGTATTGACAGGGTCTCTGGGGCCAACGTCCTGACTTTC. Protein: CASSIDRVSGANVLTF.